The present T cell receptor (beta chain) was sequenced within a study of PD-L1 blockade in urothelial cancer. Turning to the study itself: In about 2014 therapy began: atezolizumab 1,200 mg intravenously every 3 weeks. Bladder-origin urothelial cancer in males described twenty-five of the 29 patients.

As to time point: peripheral blood 6 weeks after treatment start. This clone was counted between two and nine times. Spike-ins of synthetic TCR analog templates went into each PCR. Sequenced by immunoSEQ multiplex PCR; TCRdb stores in-frame clones only, minus some. In the table there are around 19,000 clones, about four fifths of which are singletons. This material consisted of PBMCs, taken around atezolizumab (anti-PD-L1) treatment. The TCR sequence derives from a man aged 50 to 60 with urothelial cancer.

CDR3 coding DNA: TGTGCCAGCAGTTACTCCGCCGGGGGACACAATGAGCAGTTCTTC. Translating gives CASSYSAGGHNEQFF. The chain combines TRBV6-5 with TRBJ2-1; a weak D match, TRBD2 (6 bases). The germline V gene encodes CDR1 MNHEY and CDR2 SVGAGI. This CDR3 spans 15 amino acids. V shed 0 bases and J shed 5 bases, with 11 bases lying between them.